This is a list of T cell receptor beta chains from one sample in a study of human T cells and chemical hapten exposure. TCRdb re-analysed the RACE reads in MiXCR, keeping a single row per CDR3 protein. This table holds 280,000 or so distinct CDR3 sequences, approximately 7.5% found once. The specimen was whole blood, collected in connection with sensitization to the hapten diphenylcyclopropenone (DPC). These receptors all come from a man aged 18-30 years with alopecia areata. Some clones in this sample may be carry-over from other donors' samples. The conserved cysteine and the conserved F or W are not part of the CDR3 here.

v_call cdr3_length cdr3_aa
TRBV7-9 11 ASSLAQRTEAF
TRBV20-1 11 SAYRGVNTEAF
TRBV7-8 12 ASSLFTDLNIQY
TRBV12-3/TRBV12-4 12 ASSKTGGRAEAF
TRBV4-2 13 ASSLTDPLNTEAF
TRBV25-1 10 ASQTGNSPLH
TRBV20-1 13 SARAGQGRNQPQH
TRBV6-2/TRBV6-3 9 ASSYPNEQF
TRBV28 11 ASSPPSAYEQY
TRBV6-2/TRBV6-3 13 ASTDEGGMTGELF
TRBV12-3/TRBV12-4 13 ASSRFGTLGNTIY
TRBV7-7 16 ASSPWTGRSGQDTEAF
TRBV6-5 13 ASSYLQGSFREQY
TRBV6-6 12 ASSYSGSGQPQH
TRBV18 13 ASSPDRAATDTQY
TRBV6-2/TRBV6-3 14 ASSYSPGRLTDTQY
TRBV4-1 12 ASSQRTGVTEAF
TRBV27 12 ASSFRSSTDTQY
TRBV6-5 15 ASSSQGGLLAKNIQY
TRBV4-3 14 ASSQNGQGASGELF
TRBV25-1 14 ASSESAGLYYNEQF
TRBV29-1 10 SARQGNYGYT
TRBV7-2 13 ASSLARDRGDTQY
TRBV27 9 ASTLRGAQF
TRBV5-6 13 ASSLGRGPGYGYT
TRBV5-1 11 ASRHEMAYEQY
TRBV20-1 15 SAQSGGYPYSYNEQF
TRBV20-1 14 SAISPWLATSDEQF
TRBV29-1 12 SVEGSSYNSPLH
TRBV6-4 13 ASSEKSGSYNEQF
TRBV7-9 14 ASSSGPTGSNQPQH
TRBV15 12 ATGNTGLTYEQY
TRBV20-1 13 SAKPGGRRNEKLF
TRBV7-2 13 ASSLALRGSYEQY
TRBV9 14 ASSVAVGGSSYGYT
TRBV7-2 14 ASSLPPGTAKNIQY
TRBV4-1 12 ASSQGWLSGELF
TRBV5-1 18 ASSLYLKGTGGPSNTEAF
TRBV2 13 ASTDRVSNTGELF
TRBV10-3 13 AISESVVLGTEAF
TRBV20-1 13 SAKPGQQINYGYT
TRBV4-1 12 ASSHSSGGYEQY
TRBV6-2/TRBV6-3 11 ASTIGQSFEQF
TRBV25-1 13 ASSKGGDQADTQY
TRBV6-2/TRBV6-3 13 ASSESSFMNTEAF
TRBV7-8 13 ASSVPRGLTDTQY
TRBV5-1 13 ASSLARATNEKLF
TRBV7-2 12 ASSPGTLTDTQY
TRBV6-2/TRBV6-3 14 ASKPNRGSNTGELF
TRBV9 13 ASSVEFHPNTEAF
TRBV15 14 ATSRGSQGSHNEQF
TRBV7-2 15 ASSTRPPGQSTDTQY
TRBV7-2 12 ASSYGTRLETQY